This record concerns one TCR beta chain sequence. The antigen this receptor binds is unknown. The record has no base qualities; no much larger clone is one base away. Library prep was done by the immunoSEQ multiplex PCR assay. The hsTCRB Kit was used according to the manufacturer's protocol to amplify rearranged TCR beta chain sequences. An Illumina MiSeq was used to sequence the TCRB libraries. Per the original workflow: Demultiplexing, trimming and gene mapping were performed with the kit vendor's proprietary platform. Sourced from immuneACCESS, this table was stored by TCRdb with only in-frame sequences that have V and J called. A share of the clones is absent; for the studies checked, an unresolved V gene accounts for under half, and the remainder has no known explanation. V, J and clone size were drawn from that table, and D and trimming were deduced from the DNA. The sample records around 25,000 clones, around 70% of which are singletons. The leading ten clones occupy 8% to 13% of the sample.

The sample belongs to a study of a mutant IDH1 vaccine in newly diagnosed glioma (TCRdb year 2021). In terms of the full investigation: Patients were given eight vaccinations, in weeks 1, 3, 5, 7, 11, 15, 19 and 23, which matched visits V03 through V10. Before enrollment, patients had received standard therapy of radiotherapy alone, temozolomide alone, or radiochemotherapy with temozolomide; most received the combination. Vaccination started 4-6 weeks after radiotherapy alone, or was given together with temozolomide cycles in the groups whose treatment included chemotherapy. Longitudinal TCRB deep sequencing was performed for roughly 24 treated patients wherever samples were available for exploratory analyses. Of the roughly 31 treated patients, roughly 60% were male and around 40% were female, and the mean age was around 40 years. Peripheral blood was drawn at six visits: V03 (baseline), V05, V07, V10, V12 and V13.

The time point tag for this specimen amounts to: week 11, during vaccination. A 20-mer mutant IDH1 peptide at 300 micrograms in Montanide made up each vaccine dose, which was injected subcutaneously together with topical imiquimod. All donors had newly diagnosed IDH1-mutant astrocytomas of WHO grade 3 or 4 that showed loss of nuclear ATRX. The samples were drawn from NOA16, a multicentre, single-arm, open-label phase I trial in Germany that tested a mutant IDH1 peptide vaccine in humans for the first time. Genomic DNA for TCRB sequencing was isolated from EDTA blood with the DNeasy Blood and Tissue Kit. What the study reported, not specific to this receptor: PBMC samples for TCRB deep sequencing were selected based on availability. Pseudoprogression seemed to be unrelated to changes in the top peripheral T cell clonotypes found by TCRB sequencing. The authors stated that sample limitations prevented analyses of patient blood samples from being reproduced. Vaccine-induced immune responses across multiple MHC alleles were detected in 80% to 95% of patients.

The germline V gene (reference sequence) sets CDR1 to LNHNV and CDR2 to YYDKDF. Including cysteine and phenylalanine, the CDR3 has 14 amino acids. Solely the CDR3 DNA is kept, with 42 bases framed from the first base. The junction shows trimming of 9 bases on V and 3 bases on J, plus 16 bases between the germline ends. This material consisted of peripheral blood mononuclear cells (PBMCs), taken from a glioma patient whose treatment included an IDH1 peptide vaccine. The TCR originated in a young man with glioma. Some clones in this sample may be carry-over from other donors' samples. The V gene is TRBV15 and the J gene is TRBJ2-3; the D gene is possibly TRBD2, with 6 bases matching. The CDR3 protein: CATSSGRLTDTQYF. The nucleotides are TGTGCCACGTCGTCCGGGAGACTGACAGATACGCAGTATTTT.